The 22 T cell receptor beta chains below were found in one sample sequenced in a study of tumor and adjacent non-tumor tissue in lung cancer. No cell sorting was done before RNA was extracted from the tissue. The normal lung tissue was taken more than 3 cm from the tumor edge. Three rounds of nested PCR, following a modified ARM-PCR protocol, produced the TCRbeta library. TCRdb fed the multiplex PCR reads into MiXCR, producing one record per CDR3 protein. The sample consists of 35,000 to 55,000 distinct CDR3 sequences, around 62% of them appearing once. Sequencing was done on a sample of distant non-tumor lung tissue. The receptors shown here come from a woman in her thirties or forties with non-small cell lung cancer.

Worth noting for this clonotype: Since a much larger clone is just one base distant, this may be a read error. The genes are TRBV20-1 and TRBJ2-5; D is perhaps TRBD2 (6 bases). The CDR3 is 13 amino acids. Per germline, CDR1 DFQATT and CDR2 SNEGSKA (reference sequence). V gave up 2 bases and J gave up 7 bases, with 14 bases separating them. CDR3 loop: CSARIGGSGTQYF. In DNA form, the CDR3 reads TGCAGTGCTAGAATCGGGGGTTCAGGGACCCAGTACTTC.

This clonotype occurred many times. This CDR3 reads CASYRAGGGDTQYF. CDR3 nucleotide sequence: TGTGCCAGCTACCGGGCAGGGGGCGGGGATACGCAGTATTTT. The chain employs TRBV6-5 and TRBJ2-3; 8 nucleotides align to TRBD1. The germline V gene has CDR1 MNHEY and CDR2 SVGAGI. V dropped 8 bases and J dropped 6; count of bases not matched to a gene: 10. The CDR3 runs 14 residues.

This clonotype has just a few counts. The chain has TRBV12-3 or TRBV12-4 and TRBJ1-1, with 7 bases identical to TRBD1. V was pared by 6 bases and J by 6 bases, with 13 bases of the junction left unmatched. The CDR3 has 15 residues. CDR3 in amino acids: CASSNPRQGIAEAFF. Here the CDR3 DNA reads TGTGCCAGCAGCAACCCGAGACAGGGAATCGCTGAAGCTTTCTTT.

This clonotype was counted between two and nine times. The genes are TRBV20-1 and TRBJ2-5, with D tentatively TRBD1 (6 bases). The CDR3 has 15 residues. Germline CDR1 is DFQATT and CDR2 is SNEGSKA (reference sequence). V was pared by 6 bases and J by 5 bases, with 22 bases between. The CDR3 region is CSAQGPQGIGETQYF. The DNA of the CDR3 is TGCAGTGCCCAGGGGCCGCAGGGCATAGGCGAGACCCAGTACTTC.

This clonotype turned up a few times. Given a much more abundant clone one base away, this may be a read error. The conserved phenylalanine or tryptophan normally closing the CDR3 is absent here, so this likely arose from a read error. The V and J genes are TRBV29-1 and TRBJ1-1; 11 bases line up with TRBD1. V lost 5 bases, J lost 4 bases, and 6 bases stayed unmatched. CDR1 and CDR2 (germline): SQVTM, ANQGSEA. The CDR3 extends over 14 amino acids. The chain's CDR3 is CSVSPGTGGTEAFL. CDR3 coding DNA: TGCAGCGTTAGCCCCGGGACAGGGGGCACTGAAGCTTTCCTT.

About this clonotype itself: This CDR3 fails to terminate in the conserved phenylalanine or tryptophan, so it likely reflects a read error. The chain has TRBV6-5 and TRBJ2-7; D is uncertain. Trimming shortened V by 2 bases and J by 7 bases, and 6 bases separated the two germline ends. CDR1 MNHEY and CDR2 SVGAGI come from the germline V gene. The CDR3 is made up of 11 amino acids. DNA for the CDR3: TGTGCCAGCAGTTACGTCGATGAGCAGTACTTA. This encodes CASSYVDEQYL.

This clonotype has a single count. Mismatch with germline at one junction end may stem from a read error. This sequence joins TRBV29-1 and TRBJ2-1; 8 bases map to TRBD2. CDR3 length equals 16 residues. The germline gives CDR1 SQVTM, CDR2 ANQGSEA. CDR3 bases: TGCAGCGTTGCCGGGCCGGGAGGGCCGCACAGCAATGAGCACTTCTTC. Protein sequence: CSVAGPGGPHSNEHFF.

Turning to this clonotype: One end of the junction varies from germline; a read error may be responsible. The chain has TRBV29-1 and TRBJ2-1; 9 positions agree with TRBD2. CDR1 SQVTM and CDR2 ANQGSEA come from the germline V gene. This CDR3 spans 14 amino acids. The CDR3 loop reads CSTEGLAVNNEEFF. In nucleotides, the CDR3 is TGCAGCACTGAGGGACTAGCAGTGAATAATGAGGAGTTCTTC.

This chain joins TRBV6-5 and TRBJ1-1; D is undetermined. Looked up from germline, CDR1 is MNHEY and CDR2 is SVGAGI. Deletions cut 6 bases from V and 11 bases from J, with 19 bases between. The CDR3 sequence is 13 residues long. The CDR3 is CASSNGPIQDAFF. The DNA of the CDR3 is TGTGCCAGCAGCAATGGGCCAATTCAAGATGCTTTCTTT.

The chain joins TRBV15 to TRBJ2-3; D possibly corresponds to TRBD1 (5 bases). The end of the DNA is better explained by TRBJ1-5, so the J call may be wrong. The CDR3 has 13 amino acids. The germline CDR1 and CDR2 sequences are LNHNV and YYDKDF (reference sequence). The CDR3 is CATSRGSGDTQHF. As DNA, the CDR3 is TGTGCCACCAGCAGAGGTTCGGGGGATACGCAGCATTTT.

This clonotype occurred many times. The chain joins TRBV5-1 to TRBJ1-5; D possibly corresponds to TRBD1 (6 bases). Germline CDR1 is SGHRS and CDR2 is YFSETQ. This CDR3 is 15 amino acids long. The germline V and J ends were trimmed by 2 bases and 6 bases, with 15 bases remaining between them. This CDR3 reads CASSLEGDSTQPQHF. DNA of the CDR3: TGCGCCAGCAGCTTAGAGGGGGATTCAACTCAGCCCCAGCATTTT. The whole variable domain, remainder taken from reference TRBV5-1 and TRBJ1-5, is KAGVTQTPRYLIKTRGQQVTLSCSPISGHRSVSWYQQTPGQGLQFLFEYFSETQRNKGNFPGRFSGRQFSNSRSEMNVSTLELGDSALYLCASSLEGDSTQPQHFGDGTRLSIL.

This clonotype has a count of ten or more. CDR3 DNA sequence: TGCAGCGTGCCGAGGACAGGGGCGAGGGGAGGCTACACCTTC. Its translation: CSVPRTGARGGYTF. The genes are TRBV29-1 and TRBJ1-2; 9 positions match TRBD1. With 6 bases clipped from V and 8 bases from J, the junction kept 13 bases outside the gene matches. There are 14 residues in the CDR3. In germline, CDR1 is SQVTM, CDR2 ANQGSEA.

In its sample, this clonotype was seen once. With a much larger clone just one base away, this may be a read error. The V and J genes are TRBV5-1 and TRBJ2-3, with D possibly matching TRBD2 (6 bases). CDR3 size: 15 residues. CDR1 SGHRS and CDR2 YFSETQ come from the germline V gene. The CDR3 DNA reads as TGCGCCAGCAGCGACGGATCTAGCGACACAGATACGGAGTATTTT. It codes for CASSDGSSDTDTEYF.

Points on this clonotype: A clone one base away is much larger, so this may be a read error. This chain joins TRBV6-5 and TRBJ1-2; the match to TRBD1 covers 8 bases. This CDR3 region has 14 residues. Germline V gene sequence: CDR1 MNHEY, CDR2 SVGAGI. The CDR3 DNA is TGTACCAGCAGTTACCCGACAGGGGAAGGTGGCTACACCTTC. The encoded protein is CTSSYPTGEGGYTF.

This rearrangement joins TRBV11-3 to TRBJ2-3; unclear D gene. The V gene's germline CDR1 is SGHNT and CDR2 YENEEA. This CDR3 comprises 16 residues. DNA of the CDR3: TGTGTCATCAGCTTAGATCTGATGGGCCCCACAGATACGCAGTATTTT. Translating it yields CVISLDLMGPTDTQYF.

This clonotype was observed a single time. This could be a read error, since a much larger clone is one nucleotide away. The V call is TRBV20-1, the J call TRBJ2-2; 7 nucleotides line up with TRBD1. Germline V gives CDR1 DFQATT, CDR2 SNEGSKA (reference sequence). This CDR3 has 15 residues. The DNA of the CDR3 is TGCAGTGCTTCAAGACAGGGTGCGAACACCGGGGAGCTGTTGTTT. The encoded protein is CSASRQGANTGELLF.

Comment on this clonotype: This may come from a read error, since a much larger clone is one base off. The rearrangement joins TRBV20-1 to TRBJ1-1; no definite D call. Germline V lookup: CDR1 DFQATT, CDR2 SNEGSKA (reference sequence). The V end was cut by 1 base, the J end by 7 bases, with 10 bases between. The CDR3 spans 12 residues. CDR3 coding DNA: TGCAGTGCTAGAGTGGACCGTGATGAAGCTTTCTTT. Its translation is CSARVDRDEAFF.

This clonotype has at least ten counts. The rearrangement joins TRBV5-6 to TRBJ2-7, with no clear D. Trimming removed 4 bases at V and 0 bases at J, with 11 bases between. There are 14 residues in the CDR3. CDR1 and CDR2 from the germline V gene are SGHDT and YYEEEE. The CDR3 protein is CASSTWGFSYEQYF. The CDR3 DNA is TGTGCCAGCAGCACCTGGGGATTCTCCTACGAGCAGTACTTC.

Concerning this clonotype: The conserved closing phenylalanine or tryptophan is absent in this CDR3, likely reflecting a read error. In DNA form, the CDR3 reads TGCAGCGTGGGTAAAGGACTAGCGGTATGCAATGAGCAGTTCTTA. Translated: CSVGKGLAVCNEQFL. The rearrangement links TRBV29-1 to TRBJ2-1; TRBD2 matches at 10 bases. Germline assignment: CDR1 SQVTM and CDR2 ANQGSEA. CDR3 length: 15 amino acids. V lost 6 bases, J lost 6 bases, and 11 bases stayed unmatched.

This clonotype was picked up many times. This chain uses TRBV20-1 with TRBJ2-1; TRBD2 aligns across 10 bases. Germline trimming cut 4 bases from V and 10 bases from J; bases unmatched to any gene: 13. The CDR3 contains 15 residues. The germline CDR1 and CDR2 sequences are DFQATT and SNEGSKA (reference sequence). In DNA, the CDR3 is TGCAGTGCTACACGGGTCAGCGGGAGGGCCGGGGAGCAGTTCTTC. Translating gives CSATRVSGRAGEQFF.

The CDR3 sequence is CASSRTLVERRETQYF. The CDR3 DNA follows: TGTGCCAGCAGTAGGACATTGGTAGAGAGGCGGGAGACCCAGTACTTC. The chain combines TRBV6-5 with TRBJ2-5; a possible D gene is TRBD1 (5 bases). This CDR3 is 16 amino acids long. Between the trimmed V and J ends, which lost 5 bases and 5 bases, there was a span of 21 bases. CDR1 and CDR2 from the germline V gene are MNHEY and SVGAGI.

To note about this clonotype: A read error may produce the germline difference seen at one junction end. The rearrangement uses TRBV4-1 and TRBJ1-1; D may be TRBD1 (5 bases). CDR3 length: 14 residues. Germline lookup yields CDR1 MGHRA and CDR2 YSYEKL. CDR3: CASIQSGRETEAFF. CDR3 nucleotides: TGCGCCAGCATCCAATCAGGCAGGGAAACTGAAGCTTTCTTT.